Shown below are 18 T cell receptor beta chains from a single sample sequenced in a study of breast tumors, draining lymph nodes, adjacent tissues. TCRdb re-analysed the multiplex PCR reads in MiXCR, keeping a single row per CDR3 protein. The sample gives 50,000 to 85,000 distinct CDR3 sequences, over 40% of which show up once; roughly 9% is in the top ten. Source material: breast tumor tissue. Receptors originate from a female donor with breast cancer. Some clones in this sample may be carry-over from other donors' samples.

As concerns this clonotype: The conserved phenylalanine or tryptophan is not found at the CDR3 terminus, so this likely reflects a read error. The DNA is left out, because the CDR3 cannot be placed on it with certainty; the CDR3 is given as TCRdb lists it. This chain's CDR3 is CAISDQGTYEQCS. This rearrangement joins TRBV10-3 to TRBJ2-7; TRBD1, the table's D call, lacks a check against the DNA. The germline CDR1 and CDR2 sequences are ENHRY and SYGVKD. The CDR3 contains 13 residues when both ends are counted.

The chain is built from TRBV3-1 and TRBJ1-6; the match to TRBD1 covers 7 bases. CDR3 length: 15 residues. Per the germline V gene, CDR1 is LGHDT and CDR2 is YNNKEL (reference sequence). The V segment lost 4 bases and the J segment 5 bases; nucleotides outside the gene matches: 5. The DNA of the CDR3 is TGTGCCAGCAGCCTTCGGACAGGCAATAATTCACCCCTCCACTTT. This gives the protein CASSLRTGNNSPLHF.

This clonotype was counted only a few times. This chain connects TRBV6-1 to TRBJ2-3; the match to TRBD2 covers 12 bases. Germline V lookup: CDR1 MNHNS, CDR2 SASEGT. The CDR3 has 18 residues. Unmatched junction bases numbered 9, after V lost 5 bases and J lost 0 bases. The CDR3 nucleotides are TGTGCCAGCAGTCGGGATTTGACTAGCGGGGGAAGCACAGATACGCAGTATTTT. Protein: CASSRDLTSGGSTDTQYF.

The chain combines TRBV7-6 with TRBJ2-7, with TRBD2 matching over 8 bases. This CDR3 comprises 14 residues. The germline gives CDR1 SGHVS, CDR2 FNYEAQ. The V and J ends lost 5 bases and 2 bases, in that order; junction bases with no gene match: 5. As DNA, the CDR3 is TGTGCCAGCAGCCTTAGCGGGGTTCCCTACGAGCAGTACTTC. It codes for CASSLSGVPYEQYF.

As concerns this clonotype: This may be a read error, as it is one base from a much larger clone. The chain employs TRBV5-6 and TRBJ1-1; D is unresolved. Between the trimmed V and J ends, which lost 4 bases and 5 bases, there was a span of 12 bases. This CDR3 spans 13 amino acids. CDR1 is SGHDT and CDR2 is YYEEEE in the germline V gene. As DNA, the CDR3 is TGTGCCAGCAGCCAAGCAAATACAACTGAAGCTTTCTTT. This sequence encodes CASSQANTTEAFF.

As to this clonotype: This may be a read error, as it is one base from a much larger clone. The V and J genes are TRBV3-1 and TRBJ1-4, with D perhaps matching TRBD1 (5 bases). This CDR3 comprises 15 residues. Germline loops: CDR1 LGHDT, CDR2 YNNKEL (reference sequence). CDR3: CASSQDQGLGEKMFF. CDR3 nucleotides: TGTGCCAGCAGCCAAGATCAGGGTTTGGGGGAAAAAATGTTTTTT.

This clonotype was picked up many times. The chain recombines TRBV15 with TRBJ1-4; D is possibly TRBD1 (6 bases). Germline V lookup: CDR1 LNHNV, CDR2 YYDKDF (reference sequence). V lost 5 bases and J lost 10, with 20 bases in between. The CDR3 contains 15 residues. The CDR3 loop reads CATSSDRSPLAKLFF. Written as DNA, the CDR3 is TGTGCCACCAGCTCCGACAGGTCCCCCCTGGCAAAACTGTTTTTT.

This clonotype was seen ten or more times. J is TRBJ1-2 and V is TRBV19, with D possibly TRBD1 on 5 matching bases. From germline, CDR1 is LNHDA and CDR2 SQIVND (reference sequence). CDR3 length: 14 residues. Trimming shortened V by 5 bases and J by 4 bases, and 14 bases separated the two germline ends. In DNA, the CDR3 is TGTGCCAGTAGTGTCGGTAAGGGGACCTATGGCTACACCTTC. Amino acid sequence: CASSVGKGTYGYTF.

For this clonotype: A much larger clone differs by one base, so this may be a read error. The chain employs TRBV4-2 and TRBJ2-7, with 7 bases lining up with TRBD2. Looked up from germline, CDR1 is LGHNA and CDR2 is YNFKEQ. There are 11 residues in the CDR3. The CDR3 protein is CASSQGGGQHF. For the CDR3, the DNA is TGTGCCAGCAGCCAAGGGGGAGGGCAGCACTTC.

On this clonotype itself: Just one base apart from a much larger clone, this may be a read error. The V call is TRBV3-1, the J call TRBJ2-1; TRBD2 aligns across 8 bases. The CDR3 contains 16 residues. Germline V gene sequence: CDR1 LGHDT, CDR2 YNNKEL (reference sequence). The CDR3 spells CTSSQVFGRAYNEQFF. The DNA of the CDR3 is TGTACCAGCAGCCAAGTTTTCGGGAGGGCCTACAATGAGCAGTTCTTC.

This clonotype was counted many times. V usage is TRBV20-1 and J usage is TRBJ2-5; D remains ambiguous. V was shortened by 6 bases and J by 5 bases, with 16 bases between the two germline ends. CDR3 size: 13 residues. Germline loops: CDR1 DFQATT, CDR2 SNEGSKA (reference sequence). The CDR3 nucleotides are TGCAGTGCCCTACTGGGCATTTACGAGACCCAGTACTTC. Translated, it gives CSALLGIYETQYF.

This clonotype was recorded at least ten times. This chain connects TRBV5-1 to TRBJ2-5; TRBD1 or TRBD2 may be the D gene (6 bases each). V was shortened by 4 bases and J by 5 bases, with 21 bases between the two germline ends. The CDR3 consists of 16 residues. From germline, CDR1 is SGHRS and CDR2 YFSETQ. The CDR3 coding sequence is TGCGCCAGCAGCCCTGGGACTGGGGGCATGAGTGAGACCCAGTACTTC. This codes for CASSPGTGGMSETQYF.

Of note for this clonotype: A much larger clone sits a single nucleotide away, making a read error possible. The J gene is TRBJ2-7, the V gene TRBV12-3 or TRBV12-4, with 7 bases matching TRBD2. The CDR3 has 12 residues. CDR3 protein: CASSFGGYEQCF. Written as DNA, the CDR3 is TGTGCCAGCAGTTTCGGGGGGTACGAGCAGTGCTTC.

At least ten counts were recorded for this clonotype. The rearrangement links TRBV12-3 or TRBV12-4 to TRBJ2-7; 8 nucleotides line up with TRBD2. J was trimmed by 4 bases and V by 6 bases; bases with no gene match: 14. The CDR3 consists of 16 residues. The CDR3 nucleotides are TGTGCCAGCAGCTCAAGCGGGAGTAGAGGGCGTTACGAGCAGTACTTC. It codes for CASSSSGSRGRYEQYF.

This clonotype was observed many times. The chain couples TRBV19 to TRBJ2-1; D remains ambiguous. Looked up from germline, CDR1 is LNHDA and CDR2 is SQIVND (reference sequence). The V end lost 5 bases, the J end lost 6 bases, and 20 bases lay between the germline ends. The CDR3 length is 16 residues. Here the CDR3 DNA reads TGTGCCAGTAGTCCGTCTTCTGGGTCCCCCGTCAATGAGCAGTTCTTC. It specifies CASSPSSGSPVNEQFF.

This clonotype occurred many times. The chain employs TRBV12-5 and TRBJ1-5, with a possible D match to TRBD1 (5 bases). Trimming pared 0 bases from V and 8 bases from J, leaving 17 bases between. Germline CDR1 reads LGHNT; CDR2 reads FRNRAP. The CDR3 sequence is 16 residues long. CDR3 region: CASGLVPLAGSEPQHF. The CDR3 coding sequence is TGTGCTAGTGGTTTGGTACCGTTGGCAGGGTCGGAGCCCCAGCATTTT.

This clonotype is labeled medium-sized. The rearrangement uses TRBV25-1 and TRBJ1-6, with D tentatively TRBD1 (5 bases). Germline assignment: CDR1 MGHDK and CDR2 SYGVNS. With 1 base removed from V and 4 bases from J, the gap between germline ends came to 8 bases. CDR3 size: 15 residues. CDR3 sequence: CASSESRGYNSPLHF. CDR3 bases: TGTGCCAGCAGTGAATCAAGGGGTTATAATTCACCCCTCCACTTT.

V is TRBV20-1 and J is TRBJ1-5, with a possible D match to TRBD1 (5 bases). Between the trimmed V and J ends, which lost 1 base and 8 bases, there was a span of 18 bases. This CDR3 has 15 residues. The germline gives CDR1 DFQATT, CDR2 SNEGSKA (reference sequence). The CDR3 DNA sequence: TGCAGTGCTAGAGCGGGAGGCAGGGTCTCCGAGCCCCAGCATTTT. It specifies CSARAGGRVSEPQHF.